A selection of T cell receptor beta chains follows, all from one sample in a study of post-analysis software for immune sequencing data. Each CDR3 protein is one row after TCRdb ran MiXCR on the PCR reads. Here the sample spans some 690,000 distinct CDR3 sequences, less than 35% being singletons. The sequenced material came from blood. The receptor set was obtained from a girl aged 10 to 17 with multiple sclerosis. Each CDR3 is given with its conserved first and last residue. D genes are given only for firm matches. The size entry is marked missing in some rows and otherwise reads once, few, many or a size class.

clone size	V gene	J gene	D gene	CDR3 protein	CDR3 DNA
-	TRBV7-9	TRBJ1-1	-	CASSLDPIGGAEAFF	TGTGCCAGCAGCTTAGACCCCATCGGGGGGGCTGAAGCTTTCTTT
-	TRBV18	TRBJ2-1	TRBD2	CASSPTTSGRGNEQFF	TGTGCCAGCTCACCAACGACTAGCGGGAGAGGCAATGAGCAGTTCTTC
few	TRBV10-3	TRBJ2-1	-	CAISEGRGEQFF	TGTGCCATCAGTGAGGGTCGCGGTGAGCAGTTCTTC
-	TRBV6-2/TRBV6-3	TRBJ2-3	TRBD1	CASITGGTDTQYF	TGTGCCAGTATAACAGGGGGCACAGATACGCAGTATTTT
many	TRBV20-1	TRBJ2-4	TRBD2	CSAPRGAGEGEQYF	TGCAGTGCCCCCAGGGGAGCGGGAGAGGGTGAGCAGTACTTC
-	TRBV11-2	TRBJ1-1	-	CASSLDPGGGSEAFF	TGTGCCAGCAGCTTAGACCCGGGTGGAGGAAGTGAAGCTTTCTTT
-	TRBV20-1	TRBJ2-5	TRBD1	CSASQQGQGKETQYF	TGCAGTGCTAGTCAACAGGGACAGGGGAAGGAGACCCAGTACTTC
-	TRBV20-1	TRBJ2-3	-	CMPHIPSTDTQYF	TGCATGCCCCACATCCCGAGCACAGATACGCAGTATTTT
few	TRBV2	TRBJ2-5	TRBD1	CASSGRQGHQETQYF	TGTGCCAGCAGTGGTAGACAGGGGCACCAAGAGACCCAGTACTTC
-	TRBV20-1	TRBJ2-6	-	CSARAQGPRKTSSGANVLTF	TGCAGTGCTAGGGCTCAGGGCCCACGAAAAACAAGCTCTGGGGCCAACGTCCTGACTTTC
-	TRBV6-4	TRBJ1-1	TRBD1	CASSFGTGGPEAFF	TGTGCCAGCAGTTTTGGGACAGGGGGACCTGAAGCTTTCTTT
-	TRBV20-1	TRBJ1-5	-	CSALERDSNQPQHF	TGCAGTGCCTTAGAACGGGACAGCAATCAGCCCCAGCATTTT
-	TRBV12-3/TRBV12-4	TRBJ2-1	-	CASGVHEQFF	TGTGCCAGCGGCGTCCATGAGCAGTTCTTC
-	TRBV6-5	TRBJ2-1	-	CASSYMGEPETQFF	TGTGCCAGCAGTTACATGGGGGAGCCCGAGACCCAGTTCTTC
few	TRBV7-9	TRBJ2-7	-	CASSFGQAPSYEQYF	TGTGCCAGCAGCTTCGGGCAGGCTCCTTCCTACGAGCAGTACTTC
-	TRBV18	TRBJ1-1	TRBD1	CASSRVLGQTMNTEAFF	TGTGCCAGCTCACGTGTGTTGGGACAGACTATGAACACTGAAGCTTTCTTT
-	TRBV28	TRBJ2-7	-	CASRRDSVVYEQYF	TGTGCCAGCAGACGAGACAGTGTCGTCTACGAGCAGTACTTC
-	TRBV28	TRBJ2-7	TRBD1	CASGQGFYEQYF	TGTGCCAGCGGACAGGGATTCTACGAGCAGTACTTC
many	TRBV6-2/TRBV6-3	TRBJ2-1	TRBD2	CASSFSGKQFF	TGTGCCAGCAGTTTTAGCGGGAAACAGTTCTTC
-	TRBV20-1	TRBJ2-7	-	CSATRGGVEQYF	TGCAGTGCTACTCGGGGCGGGGTGGAGCAGTACTTC
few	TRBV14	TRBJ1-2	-	CASSQGRLGYTF	TGTGCCAGCAGCCAGGGGCGCCTTGGCTACACCTTC
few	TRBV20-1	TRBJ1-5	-	CSAIGNSNQPQHF	TGCAGTGCTATCGGCAATAGCAATCAGCCCCAGCATTTT
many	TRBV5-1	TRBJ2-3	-	CASSLDQAYTDTQYF	TGCGCCAGCAGCTTGGATCAGGCCTACACAGATACGCAGTATTTT
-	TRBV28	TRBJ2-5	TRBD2	CASSLPIAGGRETQYF	TGTGCCAGCAGTTTACCAATAGCGGGAGGGAGAGAGACCCAGTACTTC
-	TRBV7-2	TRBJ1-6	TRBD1	CASSQWGQANSPLHF	TGTGCCAGCAGCCAATGGGGACAGGCAAATTCACCCCTCCACTTT
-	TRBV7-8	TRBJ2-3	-	CASSFIPPGGPADTQYF	TGTGCCAGCAGCTTTATCCCTCCTGGGGGCCCGGCAGATACGCAGTATTTT
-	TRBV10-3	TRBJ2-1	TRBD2	CAISAGLAGGLVYEQFF	TGTGCCATCAGTGCCGGACTAGCGGGGGGGCTAGTCTATGAGCAGTTCTTC
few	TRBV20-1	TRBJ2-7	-	CSARIANAYEQYF	TGCAGTGCTAGGATAGCGAACGCCTACGAGCAGTACTTC
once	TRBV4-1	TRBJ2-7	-	CASSQFGGAGYEQYF	TGCGCCAGCAGCCAATTCGGCGGAGCAGGCTACGAGCAGTACTTC
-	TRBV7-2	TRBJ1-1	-	CASSLGARPFF	TGTGCCAGCAGCTTGGGGGCTCGGCCTTTCTTT
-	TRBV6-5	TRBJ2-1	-	CASSYSRGRNSYNEQFF	TGTGCCAGCAGTTACTCGAGAGGGAGGAACTCCTACAATGAGCAGTTCTTC
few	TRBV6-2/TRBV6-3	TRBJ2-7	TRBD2	CASSYASDSGRPHEQYF	TGTGCCAGCAGTTACGCCTCGGACAGCGGGAGACCCCACGAGCAGTACTTC
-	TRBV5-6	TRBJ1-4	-	CASSLLGRLNEKLFF	TGTGCCAGCAGCCTTCTGGGACGGCTTAATGAAAAACTGTTTTTT
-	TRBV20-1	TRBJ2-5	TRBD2	CSASLRGGLAGEETQYF	TGCAGTGCTAGCCTAAGAGGGGGACTAGCGGGAGAAGAGACCCAGTACTTC
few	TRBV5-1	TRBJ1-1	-	CASSLDGSNTEAFF	TGCGCCAGCAGCCTGGACGGATCGAACACTGAAGCTTTCTTT
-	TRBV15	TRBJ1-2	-	CATSRDQQGFYGYTF	TGTGCCACCAGCAGAGATCAACAGGGCTTCTATGGCTACACCTTC
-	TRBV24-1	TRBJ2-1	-	CATSEYNEQFF	TGTGCCACCAGTGAGTACAATGAGCAGTTCTTC
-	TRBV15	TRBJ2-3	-	CATSRDRVTDTQYF	TGTGCCACCAGCAGAGATAGGGTGACAGATACGCAGTATTTT
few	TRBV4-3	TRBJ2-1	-	CASSQDTRQNEQFF	TGCGCCAGCAGCCAAGATACCAGGCAGAATGAGCAGTTCTTC
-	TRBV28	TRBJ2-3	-	CASSFSDSLGTDTQYF	TGTGCCAGCAGTTTCTCGGACTCTTTGGGCACAGATACGCAGTATTTT
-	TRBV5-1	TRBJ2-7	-	CASRDFPPGTYEQYF	TGCGCCAGCAGGGACTTCCCTCCGGGGACCTACGAGCAGTACTTC
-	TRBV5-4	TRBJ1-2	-	CASSDATGPYNCGYTF	TGTGCCAGCAGCGACGCGACAGGCCCTTACAACTGTGGCTACACCTTC
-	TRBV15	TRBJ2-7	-	CATAGAAISEQYF	TGTGCCACCGCTGGGGCAGCCATCTCCGAGCAGTACTTC
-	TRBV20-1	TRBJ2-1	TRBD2	CSTLGLAGINEQFF	TGCAGCACCTTGGGGCTAGCGGGTATCAATGAGCAGTTCTTC
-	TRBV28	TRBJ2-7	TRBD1	CASSSQGDSSYEQYF	TGTGCCAGCAGTTCCCAAGGGGACAGCTCCTACGAGCAGTACTTC
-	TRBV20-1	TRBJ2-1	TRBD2	CSALSGVLYEQFF	TGCAGTGCCCTTAGCGGGGTGTTATATGAGCAGTTCTTC
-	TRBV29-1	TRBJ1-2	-	CSAVTGPADF	TGCAGCGCAGTTACGGGACCCGCGGACTTC
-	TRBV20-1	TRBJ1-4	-	CSATTGGTNEKLFF	TGCAGTGCCACTACGGGAGGGACTAATGAAAAACTGTTTTTT
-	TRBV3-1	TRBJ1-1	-	CASSQERGKNTEAFF	TGTGCCAGCAGCCAAGAGAGGGGGAAGAACACTGAAGCTTTCTTT
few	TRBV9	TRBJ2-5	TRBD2	CASSEHGTSGTETQYF	TGTGCCAGCAGCGAACACGGGACTAGCGGGACGGAGACCCAGTACTTC
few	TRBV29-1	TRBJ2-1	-	CSVEGGFNRESESSYNEQFF	TGCAGCGTTGAAGGAGGATTTAACAGGGAATCAGAGAGCTCCTACAATGAGCAGTTCTTC
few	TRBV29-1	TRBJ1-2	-	CSVETGLDYGYTF	TGCAGCGTTGAAACAGGTTTAGACTATGGCTACACCTTC
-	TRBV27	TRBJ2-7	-	CASSPRGLSGLSYEQYF	TGTGCCAGCAGTCCCCGGGGGTTGTCAGGCCTTTCCTACGAGCAGTACTTC
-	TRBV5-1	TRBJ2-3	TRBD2	CASKRSFSGGPGGDTQYF	TGCGCCAGCAAACGATCATTCTCGGGGGGGCCAGGAGGAGATACGCAGTATTTT